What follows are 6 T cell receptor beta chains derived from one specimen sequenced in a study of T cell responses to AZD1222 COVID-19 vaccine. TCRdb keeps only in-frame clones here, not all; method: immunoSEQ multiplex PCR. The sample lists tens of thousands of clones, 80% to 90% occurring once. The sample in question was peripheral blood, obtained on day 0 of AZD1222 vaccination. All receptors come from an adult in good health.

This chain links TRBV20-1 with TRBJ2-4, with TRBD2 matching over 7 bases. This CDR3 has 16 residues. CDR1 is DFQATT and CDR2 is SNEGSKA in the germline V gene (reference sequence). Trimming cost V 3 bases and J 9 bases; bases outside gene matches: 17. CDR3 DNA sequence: TGCAGTGCTAGTAAGCTAGCGGTCGATGGGGTTACCATTCAGTACTTC. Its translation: CSASKLAVDGVTIQYF.

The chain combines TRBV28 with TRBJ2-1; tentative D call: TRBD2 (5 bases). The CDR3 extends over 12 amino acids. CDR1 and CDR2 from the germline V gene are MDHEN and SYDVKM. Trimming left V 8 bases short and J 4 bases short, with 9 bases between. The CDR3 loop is CASWTGYNEQFF. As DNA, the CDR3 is TGTGCCAGCTGGACGGGGTACAATGAGCAGTTCTTC.

DNA for the CDR3: TGCGCCAGTTTCGGGGACTCTGGGGCCAACGTCCTGACTTTC. Its translation is CASFGDSGANVLTF. The chain employs TRBV5-1 and TRBJ2-6; the D gene is possibly TRBD2 (5 bases). Germline V gene sequence: CDR1 SGHRS, CDR2 YFSETQ. The CDR3 covers 14 residues. Trimming cost V 8 bases and J 0 bases, with 9 bases left between them.

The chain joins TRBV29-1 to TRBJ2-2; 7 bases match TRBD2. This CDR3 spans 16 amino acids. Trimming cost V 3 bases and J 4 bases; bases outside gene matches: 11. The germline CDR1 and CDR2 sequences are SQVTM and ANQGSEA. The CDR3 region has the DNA TGCAGCGTTGACGGCGAGCGGGGAGGGGCCACCGGGGAGCTGTTTTTT. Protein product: CSVDGERGGATGELFF.

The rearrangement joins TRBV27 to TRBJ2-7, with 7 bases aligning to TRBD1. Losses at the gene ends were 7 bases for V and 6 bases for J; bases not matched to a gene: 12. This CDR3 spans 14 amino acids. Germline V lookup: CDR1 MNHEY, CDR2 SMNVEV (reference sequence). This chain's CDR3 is CASTLDRTSSEQYF. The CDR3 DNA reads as TGTGCCAGCACCCTGGACAGGACCTCCAGCGAGCAGTACTTC.

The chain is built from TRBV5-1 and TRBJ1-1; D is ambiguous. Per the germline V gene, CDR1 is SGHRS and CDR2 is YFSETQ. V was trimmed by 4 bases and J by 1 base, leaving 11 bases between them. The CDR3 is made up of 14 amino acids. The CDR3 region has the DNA TGCGCCAGCAGCGGAGGACGGAGGAACACTGAAGCTTTCTTT. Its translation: CASSGGRRNTEAFF. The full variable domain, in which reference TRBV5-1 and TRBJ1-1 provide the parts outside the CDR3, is KAGVTQTPRYLIKTRGQQVTLSCSPISGHRSVSWYQQTPGQGLQFLFEYFSETQRNKGNFPGRFSGRQFSNSRSEMNVSTLELGDSALYLCASSGGRRNTEAFFGQGTRLTVV.